These T cell receptor beta chains were read from a single sample in a study of a mutant IDH1 vaccine in newly diagnosed glioma. No antigen is known for these receptors. Generated by immunoSEQ multiplex PCR, the TCRdb table keeps only in-frame clones and is missing some. Of about 25,000 clones listed, around 70% are singletons. The source material was peripheral blood mononuclear cells (PBMCs), sampled from a glioma patient whose treatment included an IDH1 peptide vaccine. The source of these receptors is a man younger than 35 with glioma. Some clones in this sample may be carry-over from other donors' samples. CDR3s include the opening cysteine and the closing phenylalanine or tryptophan. The order of the fields is clone size, J gene, CDR3 length, V gene, D gene, CDR3 DNA, CDR3 protein. The D gene is left open where the match is weak. Not every row has a clone size; where given, it reads once, few, many or a size class.

size: NA; J: TRBJ2-5; length: 16; V: TRBV9; D: NA; DNA: TGTGCCAGCAGCGTAGGGTTGGGAGGTATCCAAGAGACCCAGTACTTC; CDR3: CASSVGLGGIQETQYF
size: NA; J: TRBJ1-2; length: 12; V: TRBV29-1; D: NA; DNA: TGCAGCGTGGCCCGGGAGCTGTATGGCTACACCTTC; CDR3: CSVARELYGYTF
size: NA; J: TRBJ1-2; length: 16; V: TRBV6-7; D: NA; DNA: TGTGCCAGCAGTTACTCGACAGGTGAAATTAACTATGGCTACACCTTC; CDR3: CASSYSTGEINYGYTF
size: NA; J: TRBJ2-7; length: 15; V: TRBV4-1; D: NA; DNA: TGCGCCAGCAGCCAAGAGCCAGGGAACTCCTACGAGCAGTACTTC; CDR3: CASSQEPGNSYEQYF
size: NA; J: TRBJ1-1; length: 14; V: TRBV29-1; D: TRBD1; DNA: TGCAGCGTTGGGGAGGGGGCAGGGAACACTGAAGCTTTCTTT; CDR3: CSVGEGAGNTEAFF
size: NA; J: TRBJ2-1; length: 17; V: TRBV4-3; D: TRBD2; DNA: TGCGCCAGCAGCCTAGGACTAGCGGGACACTCCTACAATGAGCAGTTCTTC; CDR3: CASSLGLAGHSYNEQFF
size: NA; J: TRBJ2-7; length: 14; V: TRBV6-5; D: TRBD1; DNA: TGTGCCAGCAGCCTAGACAGGGACCGAGACGAGCAGTACTTC; CDR3: CASSLDRDRDEQYF
size: NA; J: TRBJ1-1; length: 17; V: TRBV7-6; D: NA; DNA: TGTGCCAGCAGCTTGGGGATTTGGCGGGGCTCCAACACCCCGTGGCACTTT; CDR3: CASSLGIWRGSNTPWHF
size: few; J: TRBJ2-7; length: 15; V: TRBV27; D: TRBD2; DNA: TGTGCCAGCAGTTTGGGACTAGCGGGAGACTACGAGCAGTACTTC; CDR3: CASSLGLAGDYEQYF
size: NA; J: TRBJ1-2; length: 13; V: TRBV2; D: NA; DNA: TGTGCCAGCAGCGACGGACAGAACTATGGCTACACCTTC; CDR3: CASSDGQNYGYTF
size: NA; J: TRBJ1-2; length: 20; V: TRBV30; D: TRBD1; DNA: TGTGCCTGGAGAAGAGGTTTTGGTGGGGGACAGGGAGTCTTAACCTATGGCTACACCTTC; CDR3: CAWRRGFGGGQGVLTYGYTF
size: NA; J: TRBJ1-5; length: 15; V: TRBV4-1; D: TRBD1; DNA: TGCGCCAGCAGCCAGGCTGACAGGGTCAATCAGCCCCAGCATTTT; CDR3: CASSQADRVNQPQHF
size: few; J: TRBJ2-2; length: 14; V: TRBV7-2; D: NA; DNA: TGTGCCAGCAGCTTAGGCCGGGGGCAAGGGGAGCTGTTTTTT; CDR3: CASSLGRGQGELFF
size: few; J: TRBJ2-7; length: 15; V: TRBV27; D: TRBD1; DNA: TGTGCCAGCAGTCCGGACAGGGGGTCGACCTACGAGCAGTACTTC; CDR3: CASSPDRGSTYEQYF
size: NA; J: TRBJ1-1; length: 13; V: TRBV7-2; D: NA; DNA: TGTGCCAGCAGCTTAGAGACGAACACTGAAGCTTTCTTT; CDR3: CASSLETNTEAFF
size: NA; J: TRBJ2-1; length: 15; V: TRBV25-1; D: TRBD1; DNA: TGTGCCAGCAGTGATCCCCGGACAGGAGCTAATGAGCAGTTCTTC; CDR3: CASSDPRTGANEQFF
size: once; J: TRBJ1-5; length: 17; V: TRBV7-8; D: TRBD1; DNA: TGTGCCAGCAGCTTACGTTCGCCGGGACAGCCAAATCAGCCCCAGCATTTT; CDR3: CASSLRSPGQPNQPQHF
size: NA; J: TRBJ2-1; length: 16; V: TRBV4-1; D: TRBD1; DNA: TGCGCCAGCAGCCAAGATAGGGGACAGATCTACAATGAGCAGTTCTTC; CDR3: CASSQDRGQIYNEQFF
size: NA; J: TRBJ1-5; length: 15; V: TRBV9; D: NA; DNA: TGTGCCAGCAGGTCCGGCGGGGATAGCAATCAGCCCCAGCATTTT; CDR3: CASRSGGDSNQPQHF
size: NA; J: TRBJ2-5; length: 13; V: TRBV7-7; D: NA; DNA: TGTGCTAGCAGCTTTTCTATAGGGGAGACCCAGTACTTC; CDR3: CASSFSIGETQYF
size: NA; J: TRBJ2-2; length: 17; V: TRBV27; D: NA; DNA: TGTGCCAGCAGTTTATTGGTCGGGACTGTCGGGACCGGGGAGCTGTTTTTT; CDR3: CASSLLVGTVGTGELFF
size: NA; J: TRBJ1-3; length: 14; V: TRBV7-2; D: NA; DNA: TGTGCCAGCAGCTTAGCAGGGTCTGGAAACACCATATATTTT; CDR3: CASSLAGSGNTIYF
size: few; J: TRBJ1-5; length: 15; V: TRBV6-5; D: NA; DNA: TGTGCCAGCAGTTACCAAAAAGGGAGCAATCAGCCCCAGCATTTT; CDR3: CASSYQKGSNQPQHF
size: once; J: TRBJ2-7; length: 14; V: TRBV30; D: NA; DNA: TGTGCCTGGAAGGAGTGGGGGACCTCCTACGAGCAGTACTTC; CDR3: CAWKEWGTSYEQYF
size: NA; J: TRBJ2-5; length: 14; V: TRBV5-6; D: NA; DNA: TGTGCCAGCAGCTTGGACAGGGGAGGAGAGACCCAGTACTTC; CDR3: CASSLDRGGETQYF
size: few; J: TRBJ2-7; length: 16; V: TRBV4-2; D: TRBD1; DNA: TGTGCCAGCAGCCAAGATCCAGGGACAGGGGGGTACGAGCAGTACTTC; CDR3: CASSQDPGTGGYEQYF
size: few; J: TRBJ2-7; length: 16; V: TRBV7-8; D: NA; DNA: TGTGCCAGCAGCCCTCGCCTTCACACAGTCACCTACGAGCAGTACTTC; CDR3: CASSPRLHTVTYEQYF
size: NA; J: TRBJ1-5; length: 14; V: TRBV6-5; D: NA; DNA: TGTGCCAGCAGGGGGGGTCAGGGAGGTCAGCCCCAGCATTTT; CDR3: CASRGGQGGQPQHF
size: once; J: TRBJ2-3; length: 15; V: TRBV2; D: TRBD1; DNA: TGTGCCAGCAGAGGACAGGGATTGGGGACAGATACGCAGTATTTT; CDR3: CASRGQGLGTDTQYF
size: NA; J: TRBJ1-1; length: 14; V: TRBV4-2; D: TRBD1; DNA: TGTGCCAGCAGCCGCCAGGGGGCTTTCACTGAAGCTTTCTTT; CDR3: CASSRQGAFTEAFF
size: NA; J: TRBJ2-7; length: 16; V: TRBV7-7; D: NA; DNA: TGTGCTAGCAGCCCGAGTCCCCTCAGAAGTCTCTACGAGCAGTACTTC; CDR3: CASSPSPLRSLYEQYF
size: NA; J: TRBJ1-2; length: 19; V: TRBV7-9; D: NA; DNA: TGTGCCAGCAGCGACCCCGGGACCTTGGATTTCGTGGGGGGTTATGGCTACACCTTC; CDR3: CASSDPGTLDFVGGYGYTF
size: few; J: TRBJ1-6; length: 15; V: TRBV4-3; D: TRBD1; DNA: TGCGCCAGCAGCCAAGATCGGGACAGGAATTCACCCCTCCACTTT; CDR3: CASSQDRDRNSPLHF
size: NA; J: TRBJ1-3; length: 15; V: TRBV11-2; D: TRBD1; DNA: TGTGCCAGCAGCTTGGCGACAGGGGGCAGAAACACCATATATTTT; CDR3: CASSLATGGRNTIYF
size: NA; J: TRBJ1-1; length: 17; V: TRBV7-3; D: NA; DNA: TGTGCCAGCAGCTTAAATAGGCCAGGGCGACTGAACACTGAAGCTTTCTTT; CDR3: CASSLNRPGRLNTEAFF
size: NA; J: TRBJ1-5; length: 14; V: TRBV5-4; D: TRBD1; DNA: TGTGCCAGCAGCCAGGACAGGGTGGGACAGCCCCAGCATTTT; CDR3: CASSQDRVGQPQHF
size: few; J: TRBJ1-2; length: 13; V: TRBV29-1; D: NA; DNA: TGCAGCGCCTTACGGACCGTTAACTATGGCTACACCTTC; CDR3: CSALRTVNYGYTF
size: NA; J: TRBJ1-2; length: 16; V: TRBV27; D: NA; DNA: TGTGCCAGCAGTTTATCAAAGGGGTCCCCGGGCTATGGCTACACCTTC; CDR3: CASSLSKGSPGYGYTF
size: NA; J: TRBJ1-4; length: 11; V: TRBV7-9; D: NA; DNA: TGTGCCAGCAGATCGAATGAAAAACTGTTTTTT; CDR3: CASRSNEKLFF
size: NA; J: TRBJ1-1; length: 12; V: TRBV6-5; D: NA; DNA: TGTGCCAGCACTTTACGTGGCGGTGAAGCTTTCTTT; CDR3: CASTLRGGEAFF
size: NA; J: TRBJ1-1; length: 15; V: TRBV19; D: TRBD1; DNA: TGTGCCAGTAGTATCGGACAGGCGTTGAACACTGAAGCTTTCTTT; CDR3: CASSIGQALNTEAFF
size: few; J: TRBJ1-4; length: 15; V: TRBV5-4; D: NA; DNA: TGTGCCAGCAGCTTGGCAGGGGCGCTGAATGAAAAACTGTTTTTT; CDR3: CASSLAGALNEKLFF
size: NA; J: TRBJ1-1; length: 12; V: TRBV25-1; D: NA; DNA: TGTGCCAGCAGTGGAGGACAACTAGAAGCTTTCTTT; CDR3: CASSGGQLEAFF
size: NA; J: TRBJ1-2; length: 14; V: TRBV10-3; D: NA; DNA: TGTGCCATCAGTGAAAGGGGCGGTAACTATGGCTACACCTTC; CDR3: CAISERGGNYGYTF
size: NA; J: TRBJ2-5; length: 18; V: TRBV5-4; D: NA; DNA: TGTGCCAGCAGCTTGGAGGGAGAGGGAGGGGGGGCCCTAGAGACCCAGTACTTC; CDR3: CASSLEGEGGGALETQYF
size: NA; J: TRBJ2-7; length: 15; V: TRBV7-9; D: NA; DNA: TGTGCCAGCAGCTCTCCTGACCAGGGGAACTACGAGCAGTACTTC; CDR3: CASSSPDQGNYEQYF
size: NA; J: TRBJ1-3; length: 14; V: TRBV19; D: NA; DNA: TGTGCCAGTAGTCTTAAGGGCATGAGAAACACCATATATTTT; CDR3: CASSLKGMRNTIYF
size: once; J: TRBJ2-3; length: 15; V: TRBV6-6; D: NA; DNA: TGTGCCAGCAGTTACTCAAGTCCAGCTTTGAATACGCAGTATTTT; CDR3: CASSYSSPALNTQYF
size: once; J: TRBJ2-7; length: 12; V: TRBV29-1; D: TRBD2; DNA: TGCAGCGTTGTAGGACTAGCCCACGAGCAGTACTTC; CDR3: CSVVGLAHEQYF
size: few; J: TRBJ1-6; length: 15; V: TRBV2; D: TRBD1; DNA: TGTGCCAGCAAGGCCGCCCAGGGGGATAATTCACCCCTCCACTTT; CDR3: CASKAAQGDNSPLHF
size: NA; J: TRBJ1-1; length: 15; V: TRBV30; D: TRBD1; DNA: TGTGCCTGGAGACGGACAGGGCTGGAGCTCACTGAAGCTTTCTTT; CDR3: CAWRRTGLELTEAFF
size: NA; J: TRBJ2-7; length: 18; V: TRBV11-2; D: TRBD1; DNA: TGTGCCAGCAGCTCAAATAGATTCCGGGACAGGGGTGGTTACGAGCAGTACTTC; CDR3: CASSSNRFRDRGGYEQYF
size: NA; J: TRBJ2-6; length: 16; V: TRBV10-3; D: NA; DNA: TGTGCCATCAGTCCGGGACGGGCCTCTGGGGCCAACGTCCTGACTTTC; CDR3: CAISPGRASGANVLTF
size: NA; J: TRBJ1-1; length: 13; V: TRBV4-2; D: NA; DNA: TGTGCCAGCAGCCAAGAGATGGCCACTGAAGCTTTCTTT; CDR3: CASSQEMATEAFF